Below, one T cell receptor (beta chain) is given with its context. The limits of the CDR3 on the DNA are not certain, so only TCRdb's listed CDR3 is given. A single record per CDR3 protein comes from TCRdb applying MiXCR to the 5' RACE reads. Of about 10,000 distinct CDR3 sequences listed, around 25% were seen once; the top ten hold approximately 3.2%. The sorted Tregs were CD4+CD25+CD127-/low cells. Germline CDR1 is SGHRS and CDR2 is YFSETQ. The CDR3 is 20 residues long, ends included. Material for sequencing was Tregs sorted from blood. The rearrangement links TRBV5-1 to TRBJ1-4; TRBD1 was called by the table and not checked on the DNA. This clonotype originated in a female donor with breast cancer. CDR3 residues: CASSLAGATYGYTFGEKLFF.